This T cell receptor beta chain stems from a study of cytomegalovirus exposure and HLA in healthy donors. Germline V gene sequence: CDR1 SEHNR, CDR2 FQNEAQ (reference sequence). This CDR3 spans 16 amino acids. Trimming removed 5 bases at V and 2 bases at J, with 17 bases between. As concerns this clone: What it recognizes is unknown.

Primers for the PCR totalled 60 Vbeta and 13 Jbeta. TCRdb's copy holds only in-frame clones and misses some; the assay was immunoSEQ multiplex PCR. The table records approximately 100,000 clones, approximately 77% of them present only once. Study-level points and caveats: Later analysis indicated greater clonal expansion among HLA-associated TCR beta chains than among equally common other chains. A missense DCLRE1C variant was associated with V- and J-gene trimming of TCR beta chains in a later analysis, and an independent cohort replicated the association. A later analysis found most CMV-associated TCR beta chains apparently HLA-restricted.

The receptor was derived from a woman in her thirties or forties in good health and CMV-seronegative. The chain couples TRBV7-9 to TRBJ2-3; a possible D gene is TRBD2 (7 bases). The sequenced sample was PBMCs. The CDR3 DNA is TGTGCCAGCAGCGGACCGACGGGGGGCCCCACAGATACGCAGTATTTT. Translation: CASSGPTGGPTDTQYF.